The rows below give T cell receptor beta chains drawn from one sample of a study of T-cell reconstitution after alpha-beta-depleted transplantation in children. Using its own MiXCR run on the PCR reads, TCRdb lists one record per CDR3 protein. This sample yields 250,000 to 350,000 distinct CDR3 sequences, of which roughly 21% are seen a single time; around 9.9% belongs to the top ten. Sample: PBMCs, mostly from graft donor cells, taken 180 days after TCRalphabeta/CD19-depleted stem cell transplant. Source of these receptors: a male patient between 5 and 17 years old who had a stem cell transplant for acute lymphoblastic leukemia, so the T cells may come from the graft donor. CDR3s include the opening cysteine and the closing phenylalanine or tryptophan. Fields, in order: CDR3 length, J gene, D gene, V gene, CDR3 protein. A D gene is named only where the DNA matches it firmly.

>16|TRBJ2-3|TRBD2|TRBV7-6
CASSSGAGGGRDTQYF
>13|TRBJ2-7|TRBD1|TRBV12-3/TRBV12-4
CASSPGTGNEQYF
>17|TRBJ2-5|NA|TRBV7-2
CASSLGLRGRRQETQYF
>16|TRBJ1-2|TRBD1|TRBV7-9
CASSLIGQGNSYGYTF
>16|TRBJ2-7|NA|TRBV9
CASSPPGLAEFYEQYF
>15|TRBJ2-7|NA|TRBV27
CASSLRQASSYEQYF
>16|TRBJ1-4|NA|TRBV20-1
CSATHLQGSVYEKLFF
>15|TRBJ1-2|TRBD1|TRBV6-5
CASSYRGQETYGYTF
>12|TRBJ2-7|NA|TRBV5-1
CASSDLTLGQYF
>13|TRBJ2-1|NA|TRBV6-5
CASSYGGGPEQFF
>12|TRBJ2-3|NA|TRBV20-1
CSARDLLDTQYF
>13|TRBJ2-7|TRBD1|TRBV20-1
CSAADRIAYEQYF
>15|TRBJ2-7|TRBD1|TRBV12-3/TRBV12-4
CASSSRDRGRYEQYF
>14|TRBJ2-4|NA|TRBV29-1
CSVEDGGGKNIQYF
>13|TRBJ2-7|NA|TRBV5-1
CASSLGTGYEQYF
>13|TRBJ2-1|TRBD1|TRBV18
CASSPGQGGEQFF
>16|TRBJ2-1|TRBD2|TRBV5-1
CASSVIPSGAYNEQFF
>11|TRBJ2-1|NA|TRBV29-1
CSVLESHEQFF
>14|TRBJ1-5|TRBD1|TRBV27
CASMYRGSNQPQHF
>15|TRBJ2-7|NA|TRBV3-1
CASSQDHGGSYEQYF
>15|TRBJ1-4|NA|TRBV18
CASSLQQGTNEKLFF
>15|TRBJ2-1|NA|TRBV10-2
CASSDTGAGYNEQFF
>18|TRBJ2-7|NA|TRBV6-5
CASSYSTEAAFSSYEQYF
>15|TRBJ2-5|NA|TRBV4-1
CASSPPARGMGTQYF
>20|TRBJ2-1|TRBD2|TRBV27
CASSLRTSKWASGRSNEQFF
>16|TRBJ1-2|TRBD1|TRBV12-3/TRBV12-4
CASSRWDSGGDYGYTF
>13|TRBJ1-5|NA|TRBV4-2
CASSQIRDQPQHF
>14|TRBJ2-5|TRBD1|TRBV9
CASSKTGKRETQYF